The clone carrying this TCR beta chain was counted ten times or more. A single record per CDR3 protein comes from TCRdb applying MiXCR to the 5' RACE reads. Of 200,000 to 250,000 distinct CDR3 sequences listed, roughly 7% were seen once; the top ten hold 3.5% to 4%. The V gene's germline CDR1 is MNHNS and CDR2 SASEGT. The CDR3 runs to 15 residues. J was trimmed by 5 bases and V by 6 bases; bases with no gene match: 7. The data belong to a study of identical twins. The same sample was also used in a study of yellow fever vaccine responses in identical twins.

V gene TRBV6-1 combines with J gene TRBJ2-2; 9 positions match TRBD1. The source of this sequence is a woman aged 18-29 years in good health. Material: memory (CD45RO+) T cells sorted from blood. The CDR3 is CASRQDRGGTGELFF. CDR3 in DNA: TGTGCCAGCAGACAGGACAGGGGAGGGACCGGGGAGCTGTTTTTT.